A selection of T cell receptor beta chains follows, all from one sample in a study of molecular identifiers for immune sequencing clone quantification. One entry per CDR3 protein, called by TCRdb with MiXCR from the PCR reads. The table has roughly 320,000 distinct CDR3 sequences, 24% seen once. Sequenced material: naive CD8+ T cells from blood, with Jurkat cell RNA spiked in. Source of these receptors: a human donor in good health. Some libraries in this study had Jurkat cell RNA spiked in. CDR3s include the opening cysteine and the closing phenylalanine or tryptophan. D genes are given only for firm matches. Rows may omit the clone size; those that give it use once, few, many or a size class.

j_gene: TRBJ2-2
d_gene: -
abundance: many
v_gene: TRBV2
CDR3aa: CASTKSNTGELFF
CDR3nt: TGTGCCAGCACCAAATCGAACACCGGGGAGCTGTTTTTT

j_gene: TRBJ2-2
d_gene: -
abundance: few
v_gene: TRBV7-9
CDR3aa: CASSFSTGTGELFF
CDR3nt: TGTGCCAGCAGCTTCTCTACCGGCACCGGGGAGCTGTTTTTT

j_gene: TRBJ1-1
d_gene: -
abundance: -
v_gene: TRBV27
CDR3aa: CASSPLARQRALREAEAFF
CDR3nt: TGTGCCAGCAGTCCTCTCGCCCGGCAGAGGGCCTTACGAGAGGCTGAAGCTTTCTTT

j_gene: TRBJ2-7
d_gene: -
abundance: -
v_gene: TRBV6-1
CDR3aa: CASIQDWGLEQYF
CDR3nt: TGTGCCAGCATCCAGGACTGGGGCCTCGAGCAGTACTTC

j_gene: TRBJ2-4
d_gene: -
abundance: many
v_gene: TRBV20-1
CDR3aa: CSATIWTKNIQYF
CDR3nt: TGCAGTGCCACGATTTGGACCAAAAACATTCAGTACTTC

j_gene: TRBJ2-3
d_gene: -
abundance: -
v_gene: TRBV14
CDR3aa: CANSQDTTSDTQYF
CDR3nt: TGTGCCAACAGCCAGGACACAACGTCCGATACGCAGTATTTT

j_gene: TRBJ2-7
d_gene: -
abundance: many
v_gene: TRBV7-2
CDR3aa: CASSLGRGGYEQYF
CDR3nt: TGTGCCAGCAGCTTAGGACGCGGCGGGTACGAGCAGTACTTC

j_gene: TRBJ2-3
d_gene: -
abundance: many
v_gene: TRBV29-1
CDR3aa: CSGCRTGLTDTQYF
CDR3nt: TGCAGCGGTTGCCGGACGGGCCTCACAGATACGCAGTATTTT

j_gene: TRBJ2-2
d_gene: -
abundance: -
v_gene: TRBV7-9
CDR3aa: CASSSFGWNTGELFF
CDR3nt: TGTGCCAGCAGCTCGTTCGGGTGGAACACCGGGGAGCTGTTTTTT

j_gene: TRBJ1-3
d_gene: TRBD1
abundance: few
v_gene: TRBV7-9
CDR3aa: CASSLEQGAGNTIYF
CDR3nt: TGTGCCAGCAGCTTAGAACAGGGGGCTGGAAACACCATATATTTT

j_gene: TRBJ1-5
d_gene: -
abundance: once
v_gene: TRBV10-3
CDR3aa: CAISEARGNQPQHF
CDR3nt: TGTGCCATCAGTGAAGCGCGGGGCAATCAGCCCCAGCATTTT

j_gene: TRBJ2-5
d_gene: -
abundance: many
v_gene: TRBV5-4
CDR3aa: CASSPEGETQYF
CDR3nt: TGTGCCAGCAGCCCCGAAGGAGAGACCCAGTACTTC

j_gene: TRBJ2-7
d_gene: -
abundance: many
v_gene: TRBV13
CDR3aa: CASSHKRGYEQYF
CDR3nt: TGTGCCAGCAGCCACAAGAGGGGCTACGAGCAGTACTTC

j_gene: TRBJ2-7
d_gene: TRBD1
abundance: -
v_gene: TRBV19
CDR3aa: CASSTGQGLPDEQYF
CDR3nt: TGTGCCAGTAGTACTGGACAGGGCCTTCCGGACGAGCAGTACTTC

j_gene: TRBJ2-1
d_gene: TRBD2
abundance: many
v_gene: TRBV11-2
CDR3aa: CASSFRAGAYNEQFF
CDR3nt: TGTGCCAGCAGCTTCCGAGCGGGAGCCTACAATGAGCAGTTCTTC

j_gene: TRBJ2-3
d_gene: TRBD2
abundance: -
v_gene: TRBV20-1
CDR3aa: CSACRTSGMGDTQYF
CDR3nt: TGCAGTGCTTGCCGGACTAGCGGGATGGGAGATACGCAGTATTTT

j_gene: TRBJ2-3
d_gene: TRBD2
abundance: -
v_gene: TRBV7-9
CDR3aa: CASSLLLAGEDTQYF
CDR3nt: TGTGCCAGCAGCTTACTACTAGCGGGAGAAGATACGCAGTATTTT

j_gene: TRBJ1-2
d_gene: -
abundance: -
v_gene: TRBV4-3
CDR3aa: CASSQETRAWDGYTF
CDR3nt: TGCGCCAGCAGCCAAGAGACCAGGGCCTGGGATGGCTACACCTTC